The rows below give T cell receptor beta chains drawn from one sample of a study of follicular helper T cells after annual influenza vaccination. TCRdb's copy holds only in-frame clones and misses some; the assay was immunoSEQ multiplex PCR. Here the sample spans over 25,000 clones, about four fifths being singletons. This sample comprised CXCR5+ CD38- circulating T follicular helper cells from blood, obtained on the day of influenza vaccination. The source is an adult who received the influenza vaccine. Each CDR3 is given with its conserved first and last residue. The D gene is left open where the match is weak. A clone size is listed for some rows: how often the clone was seen (once, few, many), or a class if it is expanded.

v_gene,d_gene,abundance,len,j_gene,CDR3aa,CDR3nt
TRBV2,TRBD2,-,16,TRBJ2-5,CASSSLAGGPEETQYF,TGTGCCAGCAGTTCCTTAGCGGGGGGGCCCGAGGAGACCCAGTACTTC
TRBV11-1,TRBD1,-,17,TRBJ2-1,CASSFDNPGGSYNEQFF,TGTGCCAGCAGCTTTGACAACCCAGGGGGCTCCTACAATGAGCAGTTCTTC
TRBV7-8,-,few,17,TRBJ1-5,CASSPTITGGRNQPQHF,TGTGCCAGCAGCCCAACTATTACGGGGGGTAGGAATCAGCCCCAGCATTTT
TRBV4-1,-,-,14,TRBJ2-3,CASSHRTEGDTQYF,TGCGCCAGCAGCCACCGGACGGAGGGGGATACGCAGTATTTT
TRBV28,-,-,11,TRBJ1-1,CASVQSGRAFF,TGTGCCAGCGTGCAATCCGGGAGAGCTTTCTTT
TRBV27,TRBD2,-,15,TRBJ2-7,CASSPGFERGNEQYF,TGTGCCAGCAGCCCGGGGTTCGAGCGGGGTAACGAGCAGTACTTC
TRBV4-1,-,few,15,TRBJ1-2,CASSQGAAGESGYTF,TGCGCCAGCAGCCAAGGGGCGGCAGGGGAGAGTGGCTACACCTTC
TRBV19,-,-,10,TRBJ2-1,CASSEDEQFF,TGTGCCAGTTCCGAGGATGAGCAGTTCTTC
TRBV30,-,-,13,TRBJ1-2,CAWTQGRGYGYTF,TGTGCCTGGACACAGGGTAGGGGATATGGCTACACCTTC
TRBV6-5,TRBD1,-,14,TRBJ2-7,CASSSWDRGYEQYF,TGTGCCAGCAGTTCCTGGGACAGGGGTTACGAGCAGTACTTC